This section outlines one T cell receptor (beta chain) sequence together with its context. Its antigen specificity is not known. The sample holds no much larger clone one base away, and base qualities are not on file. The immunoSEQ Assay, a bias-controlled multiplex PCR, was used to amplify TCRbeta CDR3 regions from genomic DNA. The study's processing was this. Within the assay, amplification of reference gene primers was used to estimate how many nucleated cells each sample contained. To quantify the absolute abundance of each unique TCRbeta CDR3 rearrangement, sequence reads were collapsed and filtered. For each sample, productive Simpson clonality was calculated as the square root of Simpson's diversity index over productive rearrangements. Not all clones reach the TCRdb copy of this immuneACCESS table, which keeps in-frame sequences only. Checked studies attribute under half of the gap to unresolved V genes and leave the rest unexplained. V, J and clone size are taken as reported in that table, and D and trimming were inferred from the DNA itself. The sample profile shows about 110,000 clones; 80% of them were found once. About 4.7% of the sample goes to the ten largest clones.

This sample was included in a study of blood T cell repertoires in COVID-19 (dated by TCRdb to the early 2020s). Looking at the study overall: Samples covering the acute and convalescent phases of COVID-19 were provided by collaborators in the United States, Italy and Spain. The material from the prospective study consisted of cDNA or gDNA derived from T cells, B-cell-depleted T cells, or PBMCs. The dataset comprised deeply sampled blood TCRbeta repertoires from subjects exposed to, actively infected with, or recovered from COVID-19. A freely available public database, intended as a resource for researchers studying the immune response to SARS-CoV-2, is where the repertoires were released. The samples were drawn from the first 160 participants of the ongoing ImmuneRACE study and from 1,200 or so subjects provided by 6 global collaborators. Nearly every sample came with metadata listing a de-identified subject ID, COVID-19 status, age in years and sex. Where HLA class I and class II types were available, the types were taken from metadata supplied by the sample provider, not from assay-based typing.

The investigation overall reported the following: The quantity of clinical and demographic metadata differed by source and by participant and was supplied without curation.

Trimming costs V 5 bases and J 2 bases, and their ends lie 15 bases apart. There are 15 amino acids in the CDR3, from cysteine to phenylalanine inclusive. The read is trimmed to its CDR3 DNA, 45 bases read in frame from base 1. CDR1 and CDR2 (MNHEY, SVGEGT) derive from the germline V gene. Whole blood was collected in K2EDTA tubes by collaborating institutions according to the institutions' own protocols. For TCRbeta analysis, collaborators shipped samples as frozen whole blood, isolated PBMCs, or DNA extracted from either of those sample types. Rearrangement joined TRBV6-2 or TRBV6-3 to TRBJ1-1; the D segment cannot be called with confidence. Sequencing used peripheral blood. The sequence was collected from a human donor in a cohort sampled during active or convalescent COVID-19. The nucleotide sequence is TGTGCCAGCAGTCCCCGCAGAGGAGGCAACACTGAAGCTTTCTTT. Translated, it reads CASSPRRGGNTEAFF.